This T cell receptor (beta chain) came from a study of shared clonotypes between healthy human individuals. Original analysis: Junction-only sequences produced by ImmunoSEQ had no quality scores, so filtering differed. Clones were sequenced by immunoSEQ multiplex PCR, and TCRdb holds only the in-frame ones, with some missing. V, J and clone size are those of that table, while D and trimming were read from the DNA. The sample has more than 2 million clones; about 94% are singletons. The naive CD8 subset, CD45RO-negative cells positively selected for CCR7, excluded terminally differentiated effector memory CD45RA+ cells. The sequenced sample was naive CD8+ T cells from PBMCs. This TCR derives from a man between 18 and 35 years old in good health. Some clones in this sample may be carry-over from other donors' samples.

This CDR3 is CASSGTSGGTDTQYF. The CDR3 DNA sequence: TGCGCCAGCAGCGGTACTAGCGGTGGCACAGATACGCAGTATTTT. V usage is TRBV4-1 and J usage is TRBJ2-3; 8 bases are a match to TRBD2. The CDR3 contains 15 residues. V was pared by 5 bases and J by 1 base, with 5 bases of the junction left unmatched. The germline V gene encodes CDR1 MGHRA and CDR2 YSYEKL.